Each of the 31 T cell receptor beta chains below was sequenced from the same sample in a study of radiation and T cells in renal cell carcinoma. Time point given: blood 2 weeks post-SBRT. Treatment in this sample: 15 Gy SBRT to primary tumor, nephrectomy 4 weeks later. Sequenced by immunoSEQ multiplex PCR; TCRdb stores in-frame clones only, minus some. The table records around 60,000 clones, around 81% of them present only once. The sample consisted of blood, taken from a patient whose treatment included radiotherapy and nephrectomy. The origin of the receptors is a man aged 60-69 years with renal cell carcinoma.

The V gene is TRBV7-2, the J gene TRBJ1-6; TRBD1 matches at 7 bases. The germline gives CDR1 SGHTA, CDR2 FQGNSA. CDR3 length: 15 residues. With 2 bases clipped from V and 7 bases from J, the junction kept 5 bases outside the gene matches. CDR3 amino acids: CASSLNQGGNSPLHF. DNA for the CDR3: TGTGCCAGCAGCTTAAATCAGGGGGGGAATTCACCCCTCCACTTT.

This clone occurred once. Sequence at one end of the junction differs from germline and may be a read error. The chain uses TRBV29-1 and TRBJ1-2, with a weak D call TRBD1 (5 bases). CDR1 and CDR2 (germline): SQVTM, ANQGSEA. The length of the CDR3 is 10 residues. CDR3 coding DNA: TGCAGCGTTGAAGAAGGGACTCAGGAGTTT. Protein product: CSVEEGTQEF.

The rearrangement uses TRBV6-5 and TRBJ2-7; 11 bases map to TRBD1. From germline, CDR1 is MNHEY and CDR2 SVGAGI. J lost 0 bases, V lost 4 bases, and 2 bases had no gene match. The CDR3 length is 15 residues. DNA of the CDR3: TGTGCCAGCAGTTCCGGGACAGGGGGCTCCTACGAGCAGTACTTC. Its translation: CASSSGTGGSYEQYF.

The chain employs TRBV19 and TRBJ1-1, with TRBD1 matching over 7 bases. The CDR3 covers 15 residues. Unmatched junction bases numbered 5, after V lost 4 bases and J lost 0 bases. In germline, CDR1 is LNHDA, CDR2 SQIVND (reference sequence). In DNA form, the CDR3 reads TGTGCCAGTAGTACCGAGACAGGGATGAACACTGAAGCTTTCTTT. Its protein product is CASSTETGMNTEAFF.

The chain joins TRBV29-1 to TRBJ1-4; D is possibly TRBD1 (6 bases). The CDR3 is made up of 14 amino acids. V dropped 5 bases and J dropped 2 bases, with 12 bases sitting between them. Germline CDR1 reads SQVTM; CDR2 reads ANQGSEA. CDR3 nucleotide sequence: TGCAGCGTTTACATAGGGGGGACTAATGAAAAACTGTTTTTT. This gives the protein CSVYIGGTNEKLFF.

This clone came up a few times. The chain uses TRBV2 and TRBJ1-2, with 8 bases aligning to TRBD1. The CDR3 has 13 amino acids. Germline V gives CDR1 SNHLY, CDR2 FYNNEI. V lost 3 bases and J lost 3; bases outside the gene matches: 0. In nucleotides, the CDR3 is TGTGCCAGCAGTGAGGACAGGGACTATGGCTACACCTTC. Protein product: CASSEDRDYGYTF.

This rearrangement joins TRBV6-1 to TRBJ1-1; unclear D gene. This CDR3 is built from 14 residues. V lost 1 base, J lost 0 bases, and 6 bases lay in between. Per germline, CDR1 MNHNS and CDR2 SASEGT. The CDR3 is CASSEDSMNTEAFF. The CDR3 region has the DNA TGTGCCAGCAGTGAAGACAGCATGAACACTGAAGCTTTCTTT.

This clone turned up a few times. The J gene is TRBJ2-1, the V gene TRBV10-3; 8 positions agree with TRBD1. The CDR3 length is 15 residues. The germline V gene has CDR1 ENHRY and CDR2 SYGVKD. V shed 2 bases, J shed 8 bases, and the junction held 8 bases outside the gene matches. Here the CDR3 reads CAISEVGQAGHEQFF. CDR3 in DNA: TGTGCCATCAGTGAGGTGGGACAGGCAGGGCATGAGCAGTTCTTC.

The chain combines TRBV10-1 with TRBJ1-1; D is unclear. This CDR3 is 14 amino acids long. The V and J ends lost 4 bases and 4 bases respectively, with 13 bases between them. Germline V gene sequence: CDR1 WNHNN, CDR2 SYGVQD (reference sequence). CDR3 coding DNA: TGCGCCAGCAGTGCTACTCTGGGGAGCACTGAAGCTTTCTTT. It encodes CASSATLGSTEAFF.

The chain links TRBV2 to TRBJ2-5; TRBD1 matches at 10 bases. CDR1 is SNHLY and CDR2 is FYNNEI in the germline V gene. The trim removed 5 bases at V and 4 bases at J, leaving 7 bases unmatched. CDR3 length: 15 residues. The CDR3 sequence is CASSKFGTGAETQYF. DNA for the CDR3: TGTGCCAGCAGTAAATTCGGGACAGGGGCAGAGACCCAGTACTTC.

V and J are TRBV5-1 and TRBJ1-3; D remains ambiguous. V was cut by 0 bases and J by 0 bases, with 7 bases left in between. The CDR3 totals 15 residues. Germline CDR1 and CDR2: SGHRS and YFSETQ. The CDR3: CASSLEWFSGNTIYF. The CDR3 DNA sequence: TGCGCCAGCAGCTTGGAGTGGTTCTCTGGAAACACCATATATTTT.

This sequence joins TRBV27 and TRBJ1-5, with D possibly matching TRBD1 (6 bases). The CDR3 contains 13 residues. With 6 bases removed from V and 5 bases from J, the gap between germline ends came to 11 bases. In germline, CDR1 is MNHEY, CDR2 SMNVEV (reference sequence). The CDR3 sequence is CASRRNRDQPQHF. For the CDR3, the DNA is TGTGCCAGCAGGCGTAACAGGGATCAGCCCCAGCATTTT.

The chain is built from TRBV7-2 and TRBJ2-1; 10 nucleotides match TRBD2. From germline, CDR1 is SGHTA and CDR2 FQGNSA. J was trimmed by 3 bases and V by 4 bases; bases with no gene match: 3. The CDR3 contains 15 residues. In nucleotides, the CDR3 is TGTGCCAGCAGCTCTAGGACTAGCGGCTACAATGAGCAGTTCTTC. Its protein product is CASSSRTSGYNEQFF.

The chain employs TRBV11-2 and TRBJ1-2, with D unclear. Deletions cut 5 bases from V and 7 bases from J, with 14 bases between. The CDR3 sequence is 13 residues long. Germline CDR1 SGHAT, CDR2 FQNNGV. The CDR3 coding sequence is TGTGCCAGCAGCGCAACACCAAATGGTGGCTACACCTTC. Translated: CASSATPNGGYTF.

The rearrangement joins TRBV19 to TRBJ1-2; D is possibly TRBD1 (5 bases). V dropped 4 bases and J dropped 0 bases, with 12 bases sitting between them. This CDR3 is 15 amino acids long. Germline V gives CDR1 LNHDA, CDR2 SQIVND (reference sequence). The CDR3 here is CASSKTVNPNYGYTF. The CDR3 DNA follows: TGTGCCAGTAGTAAGACAGTAAACCCTAACTATGGCTACACCTTC. Full variable domain (remainder filled in from reference TRBV19 and TRBJ1-2): DGGITQSPKYLFRKEGQNVTLSCEQNLNHDAMYWYRQDPGQGLRLIYYSQIVNDFQKGDIAEGYSVSREKKESFPLTVTSAQKNPTAFYLCASSKTVNPNYGYTFGSGTRLTVV.

CDR3 coding DNA: TGTGCCAGCAGCTTAGCTCAGGGGGGGAGTTCCTACGAGCAGTACTTC. The encoded protein is CASSLAQGGSSYEQYF. The chain joins TRBV7-6 to TRBJ2-7; the D call may be TRBD1 or TRBD2 (7 bases each). CDR1 is SGHVS and CDR2 is FNYEAQ in the germline V gene. The CDR3 consists of 16 residues. Trimming shortened V by 0 bases and J by 1 base, and 13 bases separated the two germline ends.

The rearrangement joins TRBV11-1 to TRBJ1-2, with D uncertain. This CDR3 is 14 amino acids long. The germline V and J ends were trimmed by 1 base and 2 bases, with 8 bases remaining between them. Germline lookup yields CDR1 SGHAT and CDR2 FQDESV (reference sequence). This chain's CDR3 is CASSLGEANYGYTF. CDR3 nucleotide sequence: TGTGCCAGCAGCTTAGGCGAGGCAAACTATGGCTACACCTTC.

The V call is TRBV1, the J call TRBJ2-5; the table names TRBD1, a call not compared with the DNA. TRBV1 is classified as a pseudogene. The CDR3 spans 17 residues. Here the CDR3 reads CTSSQVQGHQYQETQYF. The CDR3 bases are TGCACCAGCAGCCAAGTCCAGGGACATCAGTACCAAGAGACCCAGTACTTC.

The chain couples TRBV11-2 to TRBJ2-1; perhaps TRBD1 as D (7 bases). The germline CDR1 and CDR2 sequences are SGHAT and FQNNGV. CDR3 size: 17 residues. V lost 5 bases to trimming and J lost 5 bases, with 22 bases between them. CDR3 nucleotides: TGTGCCAGCAGCCCCCGGGGGACAGTGTGGCTACACAATGAGCAGTTCTTC. This sequence encodes CASSPRGTVWLHNEQFF.

V is TRBV25-1 and J is TRBJ2-5, with a weak D call TRBD2 (5 bases). The germline gives CDR1 MGHDK, CDR2 SYGVNS. This CDR3 spans 16 amino acids. V dropped 3 bases and J dropped 2 bases, with 16 bases sitting between them. For the CDR3, the DNA is TGTGCCAGCAGTGATCGGCGGAACTGGACTCAAGAGACCCAGTACTTC. Its protein is CASSDRRNWTQETQYF. The full variable domain, in which reference TRBV25-1 and TRBJ2-5 provide the parts outside the CDR3, is EADIYQTPRYLVIGTGKKITLECSQTMGHDKMYWYQQDPGMELHLIHYSYGVNSTEKGDLSSESTVSRIRTEHFPLTLESARPSHTSQYLCASSDRRNWTQETQYFGPGTRLLVL.

The gene calls are TRBV4-1 and TRBJ1-4, with D possibly being TRBD1 (6 bases). Between the trimmed V and J ends, which lost 1 base and 6 bases, there was a span of 15 bases. The CDR3 runs to 16 residues. Germline V CDR1 and CDR2: MGHRA, YSYEKL. The CDR3 region is CASSQGLVGGHEKLFF. CDR3 nucleotide sequence: TGCGCCAGCAGCCAAGGGCTTGTCGGGGGCCATGAAAAACTGTTTTTT.

The chain recombines TRBV11-3 with TRBJ1-1, with D perhaps TRBD1 (5 bases). V lost 0 bases to trimming and J lost 1 base, with 24 bases between them. This CDR3 has 20 amino acids. Germline lookup yields CDR1 SGHNT and CDR2 YENEEA. CDR3 sequence (DNA): TGTGCCAGCAGCTTAGAAAATCGCCCATTAGGGACCCCTTGGAACACTGAAGCTTTCTTT. This encodes CASSLENRPLGTPWNTEAFF.

The chain uses TRBV5-1 and TRBJ1-4; 9 positions agree with TRBD1. This CDR3 comprises 14 residues. V shed 3 bases, J shed 5 bases, and the junction held 2 bases outside the gene matches. Germline loops: CDR1 SGHRS, CDR2 YFSETQ. Here the CDR3 DNA reads TGCGCCAGCAGCTCAGGGACAGGGAATGAAAAACTGTTTTTT. Its translation: CASSSGTGNEKLFF. Looking up the rest from reference TRBV5-1 and TRBJ1-4 gives the full variable domain: KAGVTQTPRYLIKTRGQQVTLSCSPISGHRSVSWYQQTPGQGLQFLFEYFSETQRNKGNFPGRFSGRQFSNSRSEMNVSTLELGDSALYLCASSSGTGNEKLFFGSGTQLSVL.

The chain is built from TRBV11-2 and TRBJ2-7; D tentatively fits TRBD1 or TRBD2 (6 bases each). CDR3 length equals 14 residues. Trimming pared 5 bases from V and 0 bases from J, leaving 11 bases between. Germline V gives CDR1 SGHAT, CDR2 FQNNGV. CDR3 region: CASSGRGLSYEQYF. CDR3 DNA: TGTGCCAGCAGCGGTCGGGGGCTCTCCTACGAGCAGTACTTC.

V is TRBV25-1 and J is TRBJ2-3; TRBD2 matches at 12 bases. Germline CDR1 and CDR2: MGHDK and SYGVNS. The CDR3 is made up of 17 amino acids. J lost 1 base, V lost 8 bases, and 10 bases had no gene match. In DNA, the CDR3 is TGTGCCAGCGGGGAGCGACTAGCGGGGGTCGGCACAGATACGCAGTATTTT. This gives the protein CASGERLAGVGTDTQYF.

The rearrangement links TRBV9 to TRBJ1-1; TRBD1 aligns across 7 bases. The CDR3 is 15 residues long. V shed 0 bases, J shed 4 bases, and the junction held 6 bases outside the gene matches. CDR1 is SGDLS and CDR2 is YYNGEE in the germline V gene. The CDR3 DNA follows: TGTGCCAGCAGCGTAGAGGGACAGTTACTCACTGAAGCTTTCTTT. It codes for CASSVEGQLLTEAFF.

The V call is TRBV10-3, the J call TRBJ2-1; 12 nucleotides agree with TRBD2. Germline CDR1 reads ENHRY; CDR2 reads SYGVKD. After removal of 7 bases from V and 5 bases from J, the junction contained 3 bases not matched to a gene. The CDR3 consists of 14 residues. CDR3 loop: CAIKRTSGDNEQFF. The CDR3 nucleotides read TGTGCCATCAAAAGGACTAGCGGGGACAATGAGCAGTTCTTC.

J is TRBJ2-2 and V is TRBV5-8; possible D gene TRBD1, 5 bases. CDR1 and CDR2 (germline): SGHTS, YDEGEE. The CDR3 totals 15 residues. V gave up 8 bases and J gave up 6 bases, with 20 bases separating them. CDR3 loop: CASTQGSPNAGELFF. CDR3 DNA: TGTGCCAGTACGCAGGGATCCCCTAACGCCGGGGAGCTGTTTTTT.

The chain recombines TRBV2 with TRBJ1-5; no definite D call. Between the trimmed V and J ends, which lost 1 base and 4 bases, there was a span of 5 bases. Per germline, CDR1 SNHLY and CDR2 FYNNEI. The CDR3 is 13 residues long. The CDR3 DNA sequence: TGTGCCAGCAGTGAAGACATAAATCAGCCCCAGCATTTT. Amino acids: CASSEDINQPQHF. Drawing the rest from reference TRBV2 and TRBJ1-5, the complete variable domain is EPEVTQTPSHQVTQMGQEVILRCVPISNHLYFYWYRQILGQKVEFLVSFYNNEISEKSEIFDDQFSVERPDGSNFTLKIRSTKLEDSAMYFCASSEDINQPQHFGDGTRLSIL.

This clone was observed a single time. The chain recombines TRBV11-2 with TRBJ1-3, with D perhaps TRBD1 (5 bases). CDR3 length: 15 residues. V was shortened by 0 bases and J by 4 bases, with 10 bases between the two germline ends. Germline V gene data show CDR1 as SGHAT and CDR2 as FQNNGV. CDR3 in DNA: TGTGCCAGCAGCTTAGAAGGGACTCAGGGAAACACCATATATTTT. It codes for CASSLEGTQGNTIYF.

Turning to this clone: Other nucleotide sequences from this sample produce the same CDR3. V gene TRBV19 combines with J gene TRBJ1-3; 8 bases agree with TRBD1. V was clipped by 9 bases and J by 0 bases; unmatched bases: 4. The CDR3 is 14 amino acids. Germline values: CDR1 LNHDA, CDR2 SQIVND (reference sequence). The CDR3 reads CASRQGSSGNTIYF. CDR3 nucleotides: TGTGCCAGCAGACAGGGGAGCTCTGGAAACACCATATATTTT.